The entry below gives a single TCR beta chain sequence along with its context. This record belongs to a study of blood T cell repertoires in COVID-19. About the study: The samples span acute and convalescent COVID-19 from the United States, Italy and Spain. The cDNA or gDNA used as material had been derived from T cells, B-cell-depleted T cells, or PBMCs.

Authors' processing steps: From reference gene primer amplification, estimates of nucleated cell counts were derived. The method was immunoSEQ multiplex PCR; TCRdb's version includes in-frame clones alone and lacks a portion of them. That table is the source of V, J and clone size, and D and trimming were worked out from the DNA. The sample has 65,000 to 95,000 clones, approximately 90% seen once; the top ten hold approximately 4.5%. This CDR3 comprises 16 residues. Trimming removed 4 bases from V and 0 bases from J, with 15 bases in between. CDR1 is MNHEY, CDR2 SVGAGI, per germline. The sample consisted of peripheral blood. The J gene is TRBJ1-1, the V gene TRBV6-5, with D perhaps matching TRBD1 (5 bases). The sequence was collected from a man over 45 with active COVID-19. This chain's CDR3 is CASSFSPDRMNTEAFF. CDR3 sequence (DNA): TGTGCCAGCAGTTTTTCCCCTGACAGAATGAACACTGAAGCTTTCTTT.